Listed here is a single TCR beta chain. The entry originates in a study of blood T cell repertoires in COVID-19. For the study at large: The study drew acute and convalescent COVID-19 samples from the United States, Italy and Spain. Sample material is recorded as cDNA or gDNA derived from T cells, B-cell-depleted T cells, or PBMCs.

Here immunoSEQ multiplex PCR was the method, and the copy in TCRdb shows in-frame clones only, minus some. The sample has 250,000 to 300,000 clones, roughly 86% seen once; the top ten hold 3.6%. CDR3 length: 13 residues. Trimming cost V 2 bases and J 1 base, with 5 bases left between them. Germline values: CDR1 SNHLY, CDR2 FYNNEI. The sequence came from a man aged 18 to 29 with active or convalescent COVID-19. This chain joins TRBV2 and TRBJ1-1; no firm D call. Specimen: peripheral blood. CDR3 sequence: CASSEFGNTEAFF. Here the CDR3 DNA reads TGTGCCAGCAGTGAATTCGGGAACACTGAAGCTTTCTTT.